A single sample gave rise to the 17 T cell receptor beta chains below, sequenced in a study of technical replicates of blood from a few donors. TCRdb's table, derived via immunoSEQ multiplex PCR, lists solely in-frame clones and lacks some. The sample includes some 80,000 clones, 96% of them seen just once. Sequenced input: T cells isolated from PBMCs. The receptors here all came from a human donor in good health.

CDR3 DNA sequence: TGTGCTAGTGGTTGGGGGCTCTACGAGCAGTACTTC. This translates into CASGWGLYEQYF. The gene calls are TRBV12-5 and TRBJ2-7, with a weak D call TRBD1 (6 bases). The CDR3 consists of 12 residues. The V gene lost 4 bases and the J gene lost 3 bases, with 7 bases spanning the gap. Germline CDR1 is LGHNT and CDR2 is FRNRAP.

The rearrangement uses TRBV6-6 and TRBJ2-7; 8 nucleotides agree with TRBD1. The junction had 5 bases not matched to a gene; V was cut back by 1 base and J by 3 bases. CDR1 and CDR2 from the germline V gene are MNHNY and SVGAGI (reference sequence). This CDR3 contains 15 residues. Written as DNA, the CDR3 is TGTGCCAGCAGTTACTGGGTGACAGGGGACTACGAGCAGTACTTC. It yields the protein CASSYWVTGDYEQYF.

The CDR3 here is CAWSQQLAGYTF. CDR3 nucleotides: TGTGCCTGGAGTCAACAGCTCGCTGGCTACACCTTC. The rearrangement uses TRBV30 and TRBJ1-2; the D is unclear. The CDR3 is 12 residues long. The ends were cut back, 2 bases at V and 7 bases at J, with 11 bases in the middle. Germline CDR1 reads GTSNPN; CDR2 reads SVGIG (reference sequence).

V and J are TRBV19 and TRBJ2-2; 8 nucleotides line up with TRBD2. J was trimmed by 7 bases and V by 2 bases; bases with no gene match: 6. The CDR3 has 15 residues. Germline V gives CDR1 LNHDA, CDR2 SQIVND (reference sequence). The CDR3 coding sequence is TGTGCCAGTAGTATAAGCGGGAGTAATAGCGGGGAGCTGTTTTTT. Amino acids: CASSISGSNSGELFF.

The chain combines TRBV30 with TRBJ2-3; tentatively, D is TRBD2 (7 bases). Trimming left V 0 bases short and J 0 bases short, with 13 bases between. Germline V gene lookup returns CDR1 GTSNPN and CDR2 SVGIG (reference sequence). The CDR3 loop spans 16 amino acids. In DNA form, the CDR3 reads TGTGCCTGGAGTGTGGGGGGGCGGGCTAGCACAGATACGCAGTATTTT. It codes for CAWSVGGRASTDTQYF. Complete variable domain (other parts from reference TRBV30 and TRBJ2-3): SQTIHQWPATLVQPVGSPLSLECTVEGTSNPNLYWYRQAAGRGLQLLFYSVGIGQISSEVPQNLSASRPQDRQFILSSKKLLLSDSGFYLCAWSVGGRASTDTQYFGPGTRLTVL.

This CDR3 reads CASSQTGSFSGNTIYF. CDR3 nucleotides: TGCGCCAGCAGCCAGACAGGGTCCTTCTCTGGAAACACCATATATTTT. The rearrangement uses TRBV4-3 and TRBJ1-3; 7 positions agree with TRBD1. Losses at the gene ends were 3 bases for V and 0 bases for J; bases not matched to a gene: 5. The germline V gene encodes CDR1 LGHNA and CDR2 YSLEER. The CDR3 spans 16 residues.

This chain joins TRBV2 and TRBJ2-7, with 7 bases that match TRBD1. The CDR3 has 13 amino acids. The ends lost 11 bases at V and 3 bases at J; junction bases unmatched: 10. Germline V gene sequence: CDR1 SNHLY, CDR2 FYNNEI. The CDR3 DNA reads TGTGCCCATAGGGGGCCAGGGGACTACGAGCAGTACTTC. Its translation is CAHRGPGDYEQYF.

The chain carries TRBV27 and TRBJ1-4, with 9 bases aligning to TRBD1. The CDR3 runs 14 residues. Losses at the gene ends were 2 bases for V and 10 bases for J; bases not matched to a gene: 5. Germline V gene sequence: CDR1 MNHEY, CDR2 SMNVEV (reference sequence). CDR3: CASSLDRGSGKLFF. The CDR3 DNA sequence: TGTGCCAGCAGTTTAGACAGGGGGAGTGGAAAACTGTTTTTT.

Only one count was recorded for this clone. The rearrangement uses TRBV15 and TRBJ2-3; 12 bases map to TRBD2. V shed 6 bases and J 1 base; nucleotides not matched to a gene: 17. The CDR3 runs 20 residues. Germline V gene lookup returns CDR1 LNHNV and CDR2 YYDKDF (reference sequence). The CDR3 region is CATSTRRLAGEKGGTDTQYF. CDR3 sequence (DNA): TGTGCCACCAGTACCCGAAGACTAGCGGGAGAGAAAGGGGGCACAGATACGCAGTATTTT.

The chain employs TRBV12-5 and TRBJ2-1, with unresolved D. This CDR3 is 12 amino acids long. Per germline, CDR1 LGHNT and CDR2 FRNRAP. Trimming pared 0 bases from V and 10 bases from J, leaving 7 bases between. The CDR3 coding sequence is TGTGCTAGTGGTTTGGTATCTGTGGAGCAGTTCTTC. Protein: CASGLVSVEQFF.

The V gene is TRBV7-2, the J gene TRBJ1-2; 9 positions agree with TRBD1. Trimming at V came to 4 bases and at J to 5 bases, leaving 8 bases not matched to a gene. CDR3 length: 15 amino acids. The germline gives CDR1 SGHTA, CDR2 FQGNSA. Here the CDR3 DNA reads TGTGCCAGCAGCTCGGGACAGGGTAACTCATATGGCTACACCTTC. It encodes CASSSGQGNSYGYTF.

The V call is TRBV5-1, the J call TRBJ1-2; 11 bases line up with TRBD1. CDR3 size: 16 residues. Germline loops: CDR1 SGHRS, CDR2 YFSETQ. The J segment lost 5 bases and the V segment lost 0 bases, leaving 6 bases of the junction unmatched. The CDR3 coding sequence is TGCGCCAGCAGCTTGGAAGGACAGGGGGCGAGATATGGCTACACCTTC. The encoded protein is CASSLEGQGARYGYTF.

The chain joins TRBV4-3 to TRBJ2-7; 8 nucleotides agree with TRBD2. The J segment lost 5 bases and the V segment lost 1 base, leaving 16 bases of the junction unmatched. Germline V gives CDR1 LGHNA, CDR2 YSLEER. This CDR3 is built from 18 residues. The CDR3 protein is CASSQGSTPGLDGDEQYF. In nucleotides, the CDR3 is TGCGCCAGCAGCCAAGGGTCGACCCCGGGACTAGACGGCGACGAGCAGTACTTC.

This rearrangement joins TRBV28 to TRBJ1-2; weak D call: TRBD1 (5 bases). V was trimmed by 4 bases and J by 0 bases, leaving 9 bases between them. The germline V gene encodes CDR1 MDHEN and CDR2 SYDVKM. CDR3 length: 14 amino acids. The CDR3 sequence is CASSWGTSNYGYTF. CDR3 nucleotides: TGTGCCAGCAGTTGGGGCACTTCTAACTATGGCTACACCTTC.

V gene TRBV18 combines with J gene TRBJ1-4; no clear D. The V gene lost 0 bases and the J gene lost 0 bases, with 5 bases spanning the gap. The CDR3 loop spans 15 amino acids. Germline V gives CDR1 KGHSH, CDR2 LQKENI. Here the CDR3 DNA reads TGTGCCAGCTCACCACCTCTTACAACTAATGAAAAACTGTTTTTT. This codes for CASSPPLTTNEKLFF.

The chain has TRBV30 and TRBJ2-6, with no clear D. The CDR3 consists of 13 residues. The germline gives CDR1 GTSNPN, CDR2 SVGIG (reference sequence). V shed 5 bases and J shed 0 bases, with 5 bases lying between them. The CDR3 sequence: CAWSVSGANVLTF. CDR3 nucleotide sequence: TGTGCCTGGTCCGTCTCTGGGGCCAACGTCCTGACTTTC.

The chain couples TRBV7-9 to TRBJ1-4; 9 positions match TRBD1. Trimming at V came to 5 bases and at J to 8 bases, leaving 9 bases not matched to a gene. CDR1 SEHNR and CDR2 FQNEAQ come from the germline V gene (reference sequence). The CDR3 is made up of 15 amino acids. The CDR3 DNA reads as TGTGCCAGCAGCCCCGGAGGACAGGGGAGGGAAAAACTGTTTTTT. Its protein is CASSPGGQGREKLFF.